This TCR beta chain originates from a study of blood T cell repertoires in COVID-19. Study overall: Samples came from the United States, Italy and Spain, spanning acute and convalescent COVID-19.

This CDR3 contains 13 residues. The V gene's germline CDR1 is SGHTA and CDR2 FQGNSA. Trimming cost V 7 bases and J 4 bases, with 11 bases left between them. As processed by the authors: By means of reference gene primer amplification, nucleated cell counts were estimated. Some clones are missing from TCRdb's copy, which holds only in-frame ones; the method was immunoSEQ multiplex PCR. V and J calls and clone size are those listed in that table; D and trimming were worked out from the DNA. This sample carries 410,000 or so clones, roughly 90% of them seen once, and the ten largest clones take under 1.5%.

V and J are TRBV7-2 and TRBJ1-5; no clear D gene. Specimen: peripheral blood. The sequence was obtained from a woman between 25 and 40 years old with active or convalescent COVID-19. The CDR3 coding sequence is TGTGCCAGCACCCTATCCCCAAATCAGCCCCAGCATTTT. This gives the protein CASTLSPNQPQHF.